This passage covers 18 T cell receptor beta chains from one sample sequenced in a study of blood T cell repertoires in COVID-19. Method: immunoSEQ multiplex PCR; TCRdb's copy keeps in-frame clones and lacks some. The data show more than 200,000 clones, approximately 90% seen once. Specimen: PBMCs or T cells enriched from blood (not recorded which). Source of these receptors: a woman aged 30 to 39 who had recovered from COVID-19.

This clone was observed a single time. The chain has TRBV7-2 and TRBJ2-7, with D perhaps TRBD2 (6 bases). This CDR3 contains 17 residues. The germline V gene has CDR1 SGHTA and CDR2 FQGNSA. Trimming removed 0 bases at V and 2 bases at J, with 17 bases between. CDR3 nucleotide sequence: TGTGCCAGCAGCTTAGCTATCTTGCGGGATCTGACCTACGAGCAGTACTTC. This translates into CASSLAILRDLTYEQYF.

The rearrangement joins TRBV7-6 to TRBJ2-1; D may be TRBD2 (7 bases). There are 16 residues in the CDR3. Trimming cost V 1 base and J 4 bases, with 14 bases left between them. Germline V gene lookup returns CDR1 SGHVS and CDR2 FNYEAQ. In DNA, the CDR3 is TGTGCCAGCAGCTTAGAACCTAGCGGACAGTACAATGAGCAGTTCTTC. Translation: CASSLEPSGQYNEQFF. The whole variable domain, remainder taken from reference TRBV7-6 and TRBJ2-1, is GAGVSQSPRYKVTKRGQDVALRCDPISGHVSLYWYRQALGQGPEFLTYFNYEAQQDKSGLPNDRFSAERPEGSISTLTIQRTEQRDSAMYRCASSLEPSGQYNEQFFGPGTRLTVL.

This chain's CDR3 is CASSLGRKNIQYF. The CDR3 nucleotides are TGTGCCAGCAGCTTAGGCAGGAAAAACATTCAGTACTTC. The V gene is TRBV7-3, the J gene TRBJ2-4; no firm D call. Germline V CDR1 and CDR2: SGHTA, FQGTGA. V was shortened by 2 bases and J by 4 bases, with 6 bases between the two germline ends. The CDR3 has 13 amino acids.

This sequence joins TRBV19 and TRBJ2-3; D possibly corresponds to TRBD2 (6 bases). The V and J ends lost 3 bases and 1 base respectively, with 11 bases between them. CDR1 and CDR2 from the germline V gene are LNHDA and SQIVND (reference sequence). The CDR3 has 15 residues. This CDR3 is CASSIGDSRTDTQYF. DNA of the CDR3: TGTGCCAGTAGTATTGGGGACTCACGCACAGATACGCAGTATTTT.

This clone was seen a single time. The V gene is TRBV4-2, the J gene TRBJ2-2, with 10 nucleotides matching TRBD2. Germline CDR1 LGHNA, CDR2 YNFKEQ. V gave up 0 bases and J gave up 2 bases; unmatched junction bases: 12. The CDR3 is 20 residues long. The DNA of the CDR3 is TGTGCCAGCAGCCAAGAAGGGTTTCGCGGACTAGCGGATAACACCGGGGAGCTGTTTTTT. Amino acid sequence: CASSQEGFRGLADNTGELFF.

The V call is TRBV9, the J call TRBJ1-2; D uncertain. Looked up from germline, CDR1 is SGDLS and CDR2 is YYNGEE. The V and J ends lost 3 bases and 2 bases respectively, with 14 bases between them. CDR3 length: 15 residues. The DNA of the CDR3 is TGTGCCAGCAGCGCCCCCGCCGCACTCAACTATGGCTACACCTTC. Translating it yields CASSAPAALNYGYTF.

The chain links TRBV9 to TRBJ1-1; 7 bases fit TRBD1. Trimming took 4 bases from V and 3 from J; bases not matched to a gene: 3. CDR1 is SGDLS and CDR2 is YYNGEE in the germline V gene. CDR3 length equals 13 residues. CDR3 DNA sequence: TGTGCCAGCAGCCCCCAGGGGGACACTGAAGCTTTCTTT. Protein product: CASSPQGDTEAFF.

DNA of the CDR3: TGCGCCAGCAGCCTCGTCACTAGCGGATGGGAGACCCAGTACTTC. Protein sequence: CASSLVTSGWETQYF. The rearrangement uses TRBV4-1 and TRBJ2-5, with TRBD2 identical over 8 bases. The J segment lost 5 bases and the V segment lost 4 bases, leaving 9 bases of the junction unmatched. CDR1 is MGHRA and CDR2 is YSYEKL in the germline V gene. The CDR3 runs to 15 residues.

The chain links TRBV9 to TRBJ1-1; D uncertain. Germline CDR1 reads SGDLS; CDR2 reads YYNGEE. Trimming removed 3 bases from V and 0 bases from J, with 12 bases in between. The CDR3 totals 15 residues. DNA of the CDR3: TGTGCCAGCAGCGCGTACCAATCGGTGAACACTGAAGCTTTCTTT. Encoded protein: CASSAYQSVNTEAFF.

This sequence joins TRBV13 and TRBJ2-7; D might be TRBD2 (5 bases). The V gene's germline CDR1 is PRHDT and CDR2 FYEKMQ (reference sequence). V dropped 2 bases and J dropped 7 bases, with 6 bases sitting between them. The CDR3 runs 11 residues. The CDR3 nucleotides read TGTGCCAGCAGCTTAAGGGAGGAGCAGTACTTC. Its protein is CASSLREEQYF.

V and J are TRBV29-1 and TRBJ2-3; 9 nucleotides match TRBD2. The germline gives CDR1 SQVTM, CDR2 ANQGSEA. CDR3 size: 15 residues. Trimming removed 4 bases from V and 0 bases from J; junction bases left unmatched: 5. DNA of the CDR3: TGCAGCGTTGTCGGGCGGGAGGGGAGCACAGATACGCAGTATTTT. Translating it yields CSVVGREGSTDTQYF.

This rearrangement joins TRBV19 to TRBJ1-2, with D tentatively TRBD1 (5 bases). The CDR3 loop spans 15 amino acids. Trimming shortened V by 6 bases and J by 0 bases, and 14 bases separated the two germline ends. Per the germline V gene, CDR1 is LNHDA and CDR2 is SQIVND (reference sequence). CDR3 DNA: TGTGCCAGTAGGCAGGCGGACAAAGCTAACTATGGCTACACCTTC. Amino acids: CASRQADKANYGYTF. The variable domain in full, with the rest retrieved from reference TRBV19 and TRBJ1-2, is DGGITQSPKYLFRKEGQNVTLSCEQNLNHDAMYWYRQDPGQGLRLIYYSQIVNDFQKGDIAEGYSVSREKKESFPLTVTSAQKNPTAFYLCASRQADKANYGYTFGSGTRLTVV.

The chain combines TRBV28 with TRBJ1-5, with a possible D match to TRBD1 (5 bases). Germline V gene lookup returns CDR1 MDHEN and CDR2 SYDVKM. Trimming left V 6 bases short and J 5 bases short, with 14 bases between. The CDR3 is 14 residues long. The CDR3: CASRYTGNHQPQHF. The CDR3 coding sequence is TGTGCCAGCAGGTACACAGGTAATCATCAGCCCCAGCATTTT.

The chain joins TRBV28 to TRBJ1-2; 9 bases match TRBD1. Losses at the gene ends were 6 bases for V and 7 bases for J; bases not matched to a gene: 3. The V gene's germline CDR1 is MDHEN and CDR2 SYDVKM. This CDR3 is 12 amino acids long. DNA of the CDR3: TGTGCCAGCAGAACAGGGGGCTCTGGCTACACCTTC. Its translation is CASRTGGSGYTF.

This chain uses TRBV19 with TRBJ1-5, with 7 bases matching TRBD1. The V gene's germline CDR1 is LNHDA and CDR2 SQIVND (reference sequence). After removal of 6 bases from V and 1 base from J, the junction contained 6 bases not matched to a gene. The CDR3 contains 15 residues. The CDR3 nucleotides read TGTGCCAGTAGGGCACAGGGGCTAAGCAATCAGCCCCAGCATTTT. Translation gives CASRAQGLSNQPQHF. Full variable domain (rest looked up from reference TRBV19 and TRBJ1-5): DGGITQSPKYLFRKEGQNVTLSCEQNLNHDAMYWYRQDPGQGLRLIYYSQIVNDFQKGDIAEGYSVSREKKESFPLTVTSAQKNPTAFYLCASRAQGLSNQPQHFGDGTRLSIL.

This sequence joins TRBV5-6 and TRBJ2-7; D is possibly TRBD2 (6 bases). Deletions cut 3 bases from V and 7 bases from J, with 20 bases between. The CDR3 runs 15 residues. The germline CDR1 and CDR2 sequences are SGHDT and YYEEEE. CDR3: CASSSGLPGGREQYF. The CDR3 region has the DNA TGTGCCAGCAGCTCCGGTCTCCCCGGGGGTCGGGAGCAGTACTTC.

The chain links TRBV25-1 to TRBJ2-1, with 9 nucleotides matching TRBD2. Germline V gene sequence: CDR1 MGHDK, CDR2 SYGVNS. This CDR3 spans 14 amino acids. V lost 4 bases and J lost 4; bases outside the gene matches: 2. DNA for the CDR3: TGTGCCAGCAGTGGTCTAGCGGGATACAATGAGCAGTTCTTC. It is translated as CASSGLAGYNEQFF.

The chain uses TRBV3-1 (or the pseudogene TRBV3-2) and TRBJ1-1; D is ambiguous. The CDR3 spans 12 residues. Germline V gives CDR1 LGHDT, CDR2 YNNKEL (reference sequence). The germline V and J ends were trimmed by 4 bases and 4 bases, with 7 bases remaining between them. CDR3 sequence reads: CASSPRSTEAFF. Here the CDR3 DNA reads TGTGCCAGCAGCCCACGTAGCACTGAAGCTTTCTTT.